The source of this T cell receptor beta chain is a study of human T cells and chemical hapten exposure. Study in general: The study lasted around 22 weeks, and patients were dosed weekly with diphenylcyclopropenone on the scalp throughout.

Time point given: patch test 2, 6 weeks after DPC sensitization. Regarding treatment: therapeutic diphenylcyclopropenone sensitization with weekly scalp DPC. Germline V gene sequence: CDR1 SGHKS, CDR2 YYEKEE (reference sequence). The junction had 11 bases not matched to a gene; V was cut back by 4 bases and J by 7 bases. This CDR3 is built from 15 residues. TCRdb reprocessed the RACE reads with MiXCR, giving one entry per CDR3 protein. The table has some 150,000 distinct CDR3 sequences, approximately 10% seen once. The sample in question was whole blood, obtained in connection with sensitization to the hapten diphenylcyclopropenone (DPC). This clonotype was sampled from a woman between 45 and 65 years old with alopecia areata. Some clones in this sample may be carry-over from other donors' samples. The genes are TRBV5-5 and TRBJ2-1, with 7 bases identical to TRBD2. The CDR3 DNA reads TGTGCCAGCAGCCTCACCGGACTAGGAGGAAATGAGCAGTTCTTC. Its translation is CASSLTGLGGNEQFF.